One T cell receptor (beta chain) is described in this entry. The record originates from a study of beta chain features in type 1 diabetes. About the research overall: Patients shared similar age, gender and cell yields with healthy donors.

Via the markers CD45RO/CCR7/CD25/CD127/CD95/CD27, stem cell-like memory, regulatory, central memory and naive CD4+ cells were sorted. Germline assignment: CDR1 MNHNS and CDR2 SASEGT. The CDR3 runs 15 residues. The germline V and J ends were trimmed by 7 bases and 4 bases, with 18 bases remaining between them. Isolated RNA was reverse transcribed in full, so expressed TCRB transcripts were sequenced. Profiling relied on immunoSEQ multiplex PCR, and the TCRdb table lists in-frame clones only, not all of them. The sample shows 250,000 to 350,000 clones, 9.5% to 11% of them seen only once. This receptor was taken from a woman aged 30 to 39 in good health. The gene calls are TRBV6-1 and TRBJ2-3, with a tentative D call TRBD1 (6 bases). Input material: naive CD4+ T cells from blood. The CDR3 nucleotides are TGTGCCAGCACCGAGGGGGTAGTTAGTTCAGATACGCAGTATTTT. This encodes CASTEGVVSSDTQYF.